This entry features one T cell receptor (beta chain) sequence. Its antigen is not identified. The donors (healthy individuals) were bone marrow donors. In the PCR, 60 Vbeta and 13 Jbeta primers were used. In the source study's methods: Among the unique TCR beta chains that a later analysis counted, about 79 million in all, 10 million to 14 million were shared. Sequencing used immunoSEQ multiplex PCR; TCRdb keeps in-frame clones, though not all of them. V, J and clone size reflect that table, while D and trimming were determined from the DNA. The sample includes under 200,000 clones, roughly 80% of them seen just once. These data originate in a study of cytomegalovirus exposure and HLA in healthy donors. Study-wide findings and caveats: The study recorded 160 or so TCR beta chains that were cytomegalovirus-associated. There were some V segments, including TRBV6-2 and TRBV6-3, excluded as indistinguishable.

This CDR3 is built from 13 residues. Trimming cost V 4 bases and J 3 bases, with 9 bases left between them. CDR1 and CDR2 from the germline V gene are LNHDA and SQIVND (reference sequence). The sample consisted of PBMCs. This sequence was found in a young woman in good health and CMV-seronegative. This chain joins TRBV19 and TRBJ1-1; perhaps TRBD1 as D (6 bases). The CDR3 spells CASSTNRDTEAFF. DNA for the CDR3: TGTGCCAGTAGTACCAACAGGGACACTGAAGCTTTCTTT.